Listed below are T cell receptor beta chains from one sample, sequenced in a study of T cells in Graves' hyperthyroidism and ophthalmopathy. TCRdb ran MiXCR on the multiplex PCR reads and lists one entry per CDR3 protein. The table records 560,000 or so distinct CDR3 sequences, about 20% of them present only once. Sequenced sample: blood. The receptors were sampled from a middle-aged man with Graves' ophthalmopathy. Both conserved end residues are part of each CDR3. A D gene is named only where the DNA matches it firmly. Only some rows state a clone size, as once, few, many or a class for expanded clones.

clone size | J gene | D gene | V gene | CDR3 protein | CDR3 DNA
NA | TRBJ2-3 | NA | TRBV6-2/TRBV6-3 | CASSYGGGIGSDTQYF | TGTGCCAGCAGTTATGGTGGCGGGATAGGGTCAGATACGCAGTATTTT
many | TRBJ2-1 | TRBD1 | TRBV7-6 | CASSNHKGQGALEQFF | TGTGCCAGCAGCAACCACAAGGGACAGGGGGCGTTAGAGCAGTTCTTC
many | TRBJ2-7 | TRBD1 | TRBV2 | CASTPQGAYEQYF | TGTGCCAGCACCCCGCAGGGGGCCTACGAGCAGTACTTC
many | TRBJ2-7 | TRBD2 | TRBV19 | CASRRTSGDYEQYF | TGTGCCAGTAGGAGAACTAGCGGGGACTACGAGCAGTACTTC
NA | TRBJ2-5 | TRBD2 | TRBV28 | CASIGTSGGQETQYF | TGTGCCAGCATCGGGACTAGCGGGGGACAAGAGACCCAGTACTTC
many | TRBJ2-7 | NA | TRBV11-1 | CASSSAGGTFYEQYF | TGTGCCAGCAGCTCCGCCGGCGGCACCTTCTACGAGCAGTACTTC
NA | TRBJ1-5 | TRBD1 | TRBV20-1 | CSVQPPRGRSQPQHF | TGCAGTGTTCAACCACCCAGGGGGCGATCTCAGCCCCAGCATTTT
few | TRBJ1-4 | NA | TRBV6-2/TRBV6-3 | CASSSATGVNEKLFF | TGTGCCAGCAGTTCGGCGACAGGAGTTAATGAAAAACTGTTTTTT
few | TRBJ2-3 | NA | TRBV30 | CAWQSLGDTQYF | TGTGCCTGGCAGTCCCTGGGAGATACGCAGTATTTT
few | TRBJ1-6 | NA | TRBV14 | CASSLRTNSPLHF | TGTGCCAGCAGCCTTAGGACGAATTCACCCCTCCACTTT
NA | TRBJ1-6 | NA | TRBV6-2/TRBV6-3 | CASSVSWLSPLHF | TGTGCCAGCAGTGTCAGTTGGCTATCACCCCTCCACTTT
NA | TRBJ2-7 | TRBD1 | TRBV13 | CASSLARGNYEQYF | TGTGCCAGCAGCTTAGCCAGGGGGAACTACGAGCAGTACTTC
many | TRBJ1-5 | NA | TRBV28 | CASSLGHKGQPQHF | TGTGCCAGCAGTCTCGGGCACAAGGGGCAGCCCCAGCATTTT
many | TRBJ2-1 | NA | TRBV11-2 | CASSLDSYNEQFF | TGTGCCAGCAGCTTGGACAGCTACAATGAGCAGTTCTTC
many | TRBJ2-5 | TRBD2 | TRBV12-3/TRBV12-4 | CASSFSSGKETQYF | TGTGCCAGCAGTTTTTCTAGCGGGAAAGAGACCCAGTACTTC
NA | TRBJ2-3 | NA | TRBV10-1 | CASSPGVQDTQYF | TGCGCCAGCAGCCCGGGGGTCCAAGATACGCAGTATTTT
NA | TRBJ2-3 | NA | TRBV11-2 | CASSLGTIQDTQYF | TGTGCCAGCAGCTTAGGTACTATACAGGATACGCAGTATTTT
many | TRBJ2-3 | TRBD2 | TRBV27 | CASSFQITSGSTDTQYF | TGTGCCAGCAGTTTCCAGATAACTAGCGGGTCCACAGATACGCAGTATTTT
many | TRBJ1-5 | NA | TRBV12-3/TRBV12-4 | CASRVRNQPQHF | TGTGCCAGCCGGGTTCGCAATCAGCCCCAGCATTTT
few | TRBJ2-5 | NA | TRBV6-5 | CASSSLLETWAQYF | TGTGCCAGCAGCTCACTCCTAGAGACTTGGGCCCAGTACTTC
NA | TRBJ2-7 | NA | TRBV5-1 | CASSLASGYVYEQYF | TGCGCCAGCAGCTTGGCTTCAGGCTATGTCTACGAGCAGTACTTC
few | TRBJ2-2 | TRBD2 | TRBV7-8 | CASSRSGVTGELFF | TGTGCCAGCAGCCGTAGCGGGGTCACCGGGGAGCTGTTTTTT
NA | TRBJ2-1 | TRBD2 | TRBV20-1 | CSARTSGGTYNEQFF | TGCAGTGCCAGGACTAGCGGGGGGACTTACAATGAGCAGTTCTTC
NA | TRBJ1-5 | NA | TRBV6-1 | CASRSGRSGNQPQHF | TGTGCCAGCAGATCCGGGAGGTCGGGCAATCAGCCCCAGCATTTT
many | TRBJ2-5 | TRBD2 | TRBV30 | CAWSVPGLATQETQYF | TGTGCCTGGAGTGTTCCAGGACTAGCAACCCAAGAGACCCAGTACTTC
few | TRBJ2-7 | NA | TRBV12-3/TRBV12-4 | CASSPGGLQYEQYF | TGTGCCAGCAGTCCCGGAGGTCTGCAATACGAGCAGTACTTC